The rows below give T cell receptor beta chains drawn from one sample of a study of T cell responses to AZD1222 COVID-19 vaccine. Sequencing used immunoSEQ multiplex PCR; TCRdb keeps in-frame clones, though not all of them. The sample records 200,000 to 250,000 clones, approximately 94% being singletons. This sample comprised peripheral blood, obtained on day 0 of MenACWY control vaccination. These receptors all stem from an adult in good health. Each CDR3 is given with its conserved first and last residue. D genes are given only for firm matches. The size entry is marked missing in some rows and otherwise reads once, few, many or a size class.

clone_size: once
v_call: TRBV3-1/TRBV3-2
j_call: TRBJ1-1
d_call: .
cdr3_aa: CASSLTRMNTEAFF
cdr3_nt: TGTGCCAGCAGCCTAACTAGGATGAACACTGAAGCTTTCTTT

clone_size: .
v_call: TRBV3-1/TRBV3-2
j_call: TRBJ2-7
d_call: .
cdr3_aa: CASSHKYNEQYF
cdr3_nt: TGTGCCAGCAGCCACAAGTACAACGAGCAGTACTTC

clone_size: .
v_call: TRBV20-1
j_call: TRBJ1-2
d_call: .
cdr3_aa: CSAENYGYTF
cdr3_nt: TGCAGTGCAGAGAACTATGGCTACACCTTC

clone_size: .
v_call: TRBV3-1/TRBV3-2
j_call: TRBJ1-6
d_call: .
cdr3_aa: CASSQEGVWSPLHF
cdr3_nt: TGTGCCAGCAGCCAGGAGGGTGTGTGGTCACCCCTCCACTTT

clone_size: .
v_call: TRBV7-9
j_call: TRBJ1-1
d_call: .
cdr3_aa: CASSYGGVQSEAFF
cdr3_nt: TGTGCCAGCAGCTATGGGGGGGTCCAATCTGAAGCTTTCTTT

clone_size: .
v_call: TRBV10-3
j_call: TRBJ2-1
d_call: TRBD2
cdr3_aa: CAIKASGGAQGSYNEQFF
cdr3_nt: TGTGCCATCAAGGCTAGCGGGGGGGCCCAGGGCTCCTACAATGAGCAGTTCTTC

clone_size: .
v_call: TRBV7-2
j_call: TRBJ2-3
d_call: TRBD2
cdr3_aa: CASSFGTSGSTDTQYF
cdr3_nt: TGTGCCAGCAGCTTCGGGACTAGCGGGAGCACAGATACGCAGTATTTT

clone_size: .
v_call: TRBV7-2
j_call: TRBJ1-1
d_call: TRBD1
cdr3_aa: CASSFVQGVGTEAFF
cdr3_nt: TGTGCCAGCAGCTTTGTCCAGGGGGTGGGCACTGAAGCTTTCTTT

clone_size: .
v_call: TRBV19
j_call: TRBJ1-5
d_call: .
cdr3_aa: CASSMGGHNQPQHF
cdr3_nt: TGTGCCAGTAGTATGGGGGGCCACAATCAGCCCCAGCATTTT

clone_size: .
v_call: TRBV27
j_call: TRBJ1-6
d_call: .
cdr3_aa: CASRLRYNSPLHF
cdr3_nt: TGTGCCAGCAGACTAAGGTATAATTCACCCCTCCACTTT

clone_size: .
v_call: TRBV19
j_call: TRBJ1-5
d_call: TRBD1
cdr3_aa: CASSSQTGGFGNQPQHF
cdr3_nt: TGTGCCAGTAGTTCCCAGACAGGGGGCTTTGGCAATCAGCCCCAGCATTTT

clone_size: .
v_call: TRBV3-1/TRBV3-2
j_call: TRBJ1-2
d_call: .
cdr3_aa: CASSPQRGYGYTF
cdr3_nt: TGTGCCAGCAGCCCACAGAGAGGGTATGGCTACACCTTC

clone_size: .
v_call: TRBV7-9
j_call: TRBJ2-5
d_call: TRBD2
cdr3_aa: CASSSWTSWETQYF
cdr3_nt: TGTGCCAGCAGCTCCTGGACTAGTTGGGAGACCCAGTACTTC

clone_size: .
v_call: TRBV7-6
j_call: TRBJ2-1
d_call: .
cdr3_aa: CASSRLTRDEQFF
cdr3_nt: TGTGCCAGCAGCCGTTTAACTAGAGATGAGCAGTTCTTC

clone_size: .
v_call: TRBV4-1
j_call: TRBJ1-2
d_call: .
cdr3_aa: CASSQGRGSPYGYTF
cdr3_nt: TGCGCCAGCAGCCAAGGGCGGGGGAGCCCCTATGGCTACACCTTC

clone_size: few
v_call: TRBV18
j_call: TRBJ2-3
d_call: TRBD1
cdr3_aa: CASSFGQGIVDTQYF
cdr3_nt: TGTGCCAGCTCGTTCGGACAGGGAATAGTAGATACGCAGTATTTT

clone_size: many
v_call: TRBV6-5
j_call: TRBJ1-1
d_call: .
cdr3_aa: CASTQRPGATEAFF
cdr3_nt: TGTGCCAGCACCCAAAGGCCAGGTGCCACTGAAGCTTTCTTT

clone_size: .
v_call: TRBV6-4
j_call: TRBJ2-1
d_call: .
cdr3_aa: CASSSSGVSYNEQFF
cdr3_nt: TGTGCCAGCAGTTCCTCTGGGGTCTCCTACAATGAGCAGTTCTTC

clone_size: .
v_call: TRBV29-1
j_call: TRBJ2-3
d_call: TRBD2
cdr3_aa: CSGLAGRTSTDTQYF
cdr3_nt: TGCAGCGGGCTAGCGGGCCGGACTAGCACAGATACGCAGTATTTT

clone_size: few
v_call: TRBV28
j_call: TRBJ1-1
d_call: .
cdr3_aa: CASSFSGGRTTEAFF
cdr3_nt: TGTGCCAGCAGTTTCTCGGGGGGCCGGACCACTGAAGCTTTCTTT

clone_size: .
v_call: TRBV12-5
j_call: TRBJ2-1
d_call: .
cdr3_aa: CASAPSNEQFF
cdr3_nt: TGTGCTAGTGCTCCATCCAATGAGCAGTTCTTC

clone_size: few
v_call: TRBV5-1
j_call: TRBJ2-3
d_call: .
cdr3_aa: CASRPDVTSTDTQYF
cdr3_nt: TGCGCCAGCAGACCGGACGTAACTAGCACAGATACGCAGTATTTT

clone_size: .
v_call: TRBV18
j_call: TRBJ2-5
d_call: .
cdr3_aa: CASGDRELPETQYF
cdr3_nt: TGTGCCAGCGGCGACAGAGAGCTCCCAGAGACCCAGTACTTC

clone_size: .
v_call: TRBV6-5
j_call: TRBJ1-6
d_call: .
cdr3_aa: CASSLNYSPLHF
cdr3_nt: TGTGCCAGCAGTTTAAATTATTCACCCCTCCACTTT

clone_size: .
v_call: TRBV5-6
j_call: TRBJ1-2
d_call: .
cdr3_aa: CASSPRIGRHGYTF
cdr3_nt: TGTGCCAGCAGCCCCCGGATAGGGCGACATGGCTACACCTTC

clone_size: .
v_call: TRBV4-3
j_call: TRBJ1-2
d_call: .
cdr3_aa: CASSRAGGYGYTF
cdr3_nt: TGCGCCAGCAGCCGGGCAGGAGGGTATGGCTACACCTTC